The T cell receptor (beta chain) described here comes from a study of glioma-infiltrating T cells after dendritic cell vaccination (TCRdb year 2016). In terms of the full investigation: The cohort included approximately 15 glioblastoma patients drawn from Phase I and II dendritic cell vaccination trials, of whom 9 were newly diagnosed and 6 had recurrent disease. Between about 2003 and 2012, patients were given autologous tumor lysate-pulsed dendritic cell vaccination. To make the vaccine, monocyte-derived dendritic cells were cultured for 7 to 8 days with IL-4 and GM-CSF and then pulsed overnight with autologous tumor lysate. Each patient got three intradermal injections of the dendritic cell vaccine, spaced at biweekly intervals, in the arm below the axilla. In glioblastoma patients vaccinated with dendritic cells, deep sequencing of TCR beta CDR3 regions served to measure the amount of tumor-infiltrating lymphocytes and to compare repertoires between tumor and blood. TCR sequencing metrics, including TIL content and tumor-blood repertoire overlap, were correlated with survival after dendritic cell vaccination. The research as a whole found: No direct relationship between TCR clonality and survival was found, suggesting a diverse polyclonal response may matter. Longer time to progression and overall survival after dendritic cell vaccination were predicted by higher estimated pretreatment TIL content. The cohort was small and heterogeneous, few patients had complete blood and tumor sets, and even fewer had initial-recurrent tumor pairs. The response model built on TCR overlap across three groups was characterized as speculative, with prospective validation still needed.

Using the immunoSEQ assay, TCRB CDR3 regions were amplified from 1.5 to 2 micrograms of genomic DNA, or from all available DNA when less than that was on hand. The multiplex PCR relied on 60 forward primers for TCR V beta segments and 13 reverse primers for J beta segments. Synthetic control templates were spiked into each sample at limiting dilution to estimate reads per starting template. Sequencing produced 87 bp reads on the Illumina HiSeq System. In the paper's pipeline: PCR and sequencing errors were removed by a nearest neighbor algorithm that merged closely related sequences. TCR overlap was defined as the percentage of unique tumor TCR beta sequences that were also present in the same patient's peripheral blood. This immuneACCESS table, as held by TCRdb, lists in-frame sequences with V and J called but not all clones. Of the missing ones, under half trace to an unresolved V gene in checked studies; the others have no known cause. V and J calls and clone size follow that table, whereas D and trimming were derived from the DNA. Within this sample are more than 95,000 clones, with around 90% of them counted one time only. The ten top clones hold roughly 3% of the sample.

At the junction V is shortened by 4 bases and J by 3 bases; bases outside the gene matches: 8. According to the germline V gene, CDR1 reads SGHRS and CDR2 reads YFSETQ. The cysteine opens and the phenylalanine closes a CDR3 of 15 amino acids. The CDR3 DNA has 45 bases and is translated from base 1. Notes on this clone: What this receptor recognizes is not known. Base-call qualities are not available, and no considerably larger clone is one nucleotide away.

What this sample's time point label stands for: after dendritic cell vaccination, including at tumor progression/relapse. To be selected, patients needed enough residual fresh-frozen tumor tissue and more than two years of available survival data. Molecular status otherwise varied across the glioblastoma patients, but none of them carried an isocitrate dehydrogenase mutation. PBMC were collected before vaccination, two weeks after the third vaccination, and at tumor progression if tumor progression occurred. The Qiagen DNeasy Blood extraction Kit was used to extract genomic DNA. This TCR derives from a human donor with glioblastoma. The V and J segments used are TRBV5-1 and TRBJ1-2, with TRBD1 identical over 8 junction bases. This material consisted of blood, taken after dendritic cell vaccination. CDR3 region: CASSPGQANYYGYTF. Read as DNA, the sequence is TGCGCCAGCAGCCCGGGACAGGCGAACTACTATGGCTACACCTTC.